This T cell receptor (beta chain) is from a study of blood T cell repertoires in COVID-19. The overall study: Researchers got acute and convalescent COVID-19 samples from the United States, Italy and Spain. In each case, the material was cDNA or gDNA derived from T cells, B-cell-depleted T cells, or PBMCs.

In the original processing: Amplification of reference gene primers provided the estimated nucleated cell counts. TCRdb keeps only in-frame clones here, not all; method: immunoSEQ multiplex PCR. V, J and clone size reflect that table, while D and trimming were determined from the DNA. This sample has 65,000 to 95,000 clones, with roughly 87% found just once. Per germline, CDR1 WNHNN and CDR2 SYGVQD (reference sequence). The CDR3 consists of 16 residues. The V end was cut by 2 bases, the J end by 0 bases, with 11 bases between. The chain links TRBV10-1 to TRBJ2-1; D is possibly TRBD2 (5 bases). This clonotype was obtained from a man between 65 and 80 years old with acute or convalescent COVID-19. Sequenced: peripheral blood. The CDR3 reads CASSEIGVSSYNEQFF. For the CDR3, the DNA is TGCGCCAGCAGTGAGATCGGGGTCAGCTCCTACAATGAGCAGTTCTTC.